The 2 T cell receptor beta chains below were found in one sample sequenced in a study of blood T cells in healthy people across ages. A second roughly 6 to 11 cycle PCR used barcoded and J-beta primers. TCRdb re-derived calls from the 5' RACE reads in MiXCR, one entry per CDR3 protein. The sample lists roughly 1,700,000 distinct CDR3 sequences, roughly 30% occurring once. Sequenced: blood. The receptor set was obtained from a woman under 40 in good health.

The V call is TRBV5-1, the J call TRBJ2-1, with D uncertain. V lost 1 base and J 5 bases, leaving 4 bases between the germline ends. Germline-derived CDR1 and CDR2 are SGHRS and YFSETQ. The CDR3 sequence is 12 residues long. The CDR3 loop is CASSLPDNEQFF. CDR3 DNA: TGCGCCAGCAGCTTGCCCGACAATGAGCAGTTCTTC.

This chain joins TRBV12-3 or TRBV12-4 and TRBJ1-4; 8 bases agree with TRBD1. J gave up 8 bases and V 4 bases, and 12 bases lay outside the gene matches. This CDR3 is 16 amino acids long. The CDR3: CASSSDGQGRREKLFF. Written as DNA, the CDR3 is TGTGCCAGCAGTTCGGACGGACAGGGAAGAAGGGAAAAACTGTTTTTT.